This T cell receptor beta chain appears in the sequencing data of a study of early T cells in non-severe SARS-CoV-2 infection. CDR1 DFQATT and CDR2 SNEGSKA come from the germline V gene (reference sequence). Trimming pared 6 bases from V and 1 base from J, leaving 9 bases between. The CDR3 is made up of 13 amino acids. One entry per CDR3 protein, called by TCRdb with MiXCR from the 5' RACE reads. The sample lists 53,000 or so distinct CDR3 sequences, roughly an eighth occurring once. The chain combines TRBV20-1 with TRBJ2-2, with a possible D match to TRBD2 (5 bases). This material consisted of whole blood, taken at baseline. The source is an adult who was a healthcare worker with PCR-confirmed SARS-CoV-2 infection or an uninfected control (not recorded which). The CDR3 protein is CSAKRKNTGELFF. Written as DNA, the CDR3 is TGCAGTGCGAAGCGGAAGAACACCGGGGAGCTGTTTTTT.